A selection of T cell receptor beta chains follows, all from one sample in a study of blood T cell repertoires in COVID-19. Data came from immunoSEQ multiplex PCR; TCRdb stores just in-frame clones and leaves some out. The sample lists approximately 60,000 clones; roughly three quarters were seen once. Sequenced material: peripheral blood. These TCRs come from an elderly woman with active or convalescent COVID-19. Both conserved end residues are part of each CDR3. D genes are given only for firm matches. Clone size appears in some rows only: once, few, many, or a class for an expanded clone.

D	V	J	size	DNA	CDR3
.	TRBV5-8	TRBJ1-5	.	TGTGCCAGCAGTATGGGAGGGTTCGGCAATCAGCCCCAGCATTTT	CASSMGGFGNQPQHF
.	TRBV6-5	TRBJ2-4	.	TGTGCCAGCAGTCGTCCTAAAAACATTCAGTACTTC	CASSRPKNIQYF
.	TRBV15	TRBJ2-6	.	TGTGCCACCAGCAGAGAAATCGGCTCTGGGGCCAACGTCCTGACTTTC	CATSREIGSGANVLTF
TRBD2	TRBV4-2	TRBJ2-2	.	TGTGCCAGCAGCCAGGGGGCAGCGGGGGGGTCTGGAACCGGGGAGCTGTTTTTT	CASSQGAAGGSGTGELFF
TRBD1	TRBV5-1	TRBJ1-1	.	TGCGCCAGCAGCTTGGGTGCCGCCCCAGACAGGGGGCGAACTGAAGCTTTCTTT	CASSLGAAPDRGRTEAFF
.	TRBV5-1	TRBJ2-5	.	TGCGCCAGCAGCCCCGGGACAACCCAAGAGACCCAGTACTTC	CASSPGTTQETQYF
.	TRBV21-1	TRBJ1-1	once	TGTGCCAGCAGCAAAGAAATGACAGGAGCTATGAACACTGAAGCTTTCTTT	CASSKEMTGAMNTEAFF
.	TRBV13	TRBJ2-3	.	TGTGCCAGCAGCGTCCGCGGGCCGCGGGGCACAGATACGCAGTATTTT	CASSVRGPRGTDTQYF
.	TRBV2	TRBJ1-1	.	TGTGCCAGCATTCGGGATACGAACACTGAAGCTTTCTTT	CASIRDTNTEAFF
.	TRBV2	TRBJ1-2	few	TGTGCCAGCGATAGGGGATACTATGGCTACACCTTC	CASDRGYYGYTF
TRBD1	TRBV5-1	TRBJ1-1	.	TGCGCCAGCAGCAGGAGGGGACAGGGGTTGAACACTGAAGCTTTCTTT	CASSRRGQGLNTEAFF
TRBD1	TRBV6-6	TRBJ1-1	.	TGTGCCAGCAGTTACGGGGACAGAACTAACACTGAAGCTTTCTTT	CASSYGDRTNTEAFF
.	TRBV5-5	TRBJ1-3	.	TGTGCCAGCAGCCAGACAGGTTCTGGAAACACCATATATTTT	CASSQTGSGNTIYF
.	TRBV21-1	TRBJ2-2	.	TGTGCCAGCAGCAAAGCGGGACAGACGAACACCGGGGAGCTGTTTTTT	CASSKAGQTNTGELFF
.	TRBV6-5	TRBJ2-4	few	TGTGCCAGCAGAGGGGCAGGCCACCTAAACATTCAGTACTTC	CASRGAGHLNIQYF
.	TRBV5-8	TRBJ1-5	.	TGTGCCAGCAGCCCGGGAAGAAGTACTTATAGCAATCAGCCCCAGCATTTT	CASSPGRSTYSNQPQHF
.	TRBV29-1	TRBJ1-1	.	TGCAGCGTTGAGGCCGGGACTGAAGCTTTCTTT	CSVEAGTEAFF
TRBD2	TRBV5-1	TRBJ2-3	.	TGCGCCAGCAGCTCCATAGCGGGGGGTCGCACAGATACGCAGTATTTT	CASSSIAGGRTDTQYF
TRBD2	TRBV7-3	TRBJ2-2	.	TGTGCCAGCCGTCGGACTAGCGGGGGCAACACCGGGGAGCTGTTTTTT	CASRRTSGGNTGELFF
.	TRBV9	TRBJ1-2	.	TGTGCCAGCAGCGTATTAGTGGGCACTGGCTACACCTTC	CASSVLVGTGYTF
.	TRBV6-5	TRBJ1-1	.	TGTGCCAGCAACGAAGGTGGGACACTGAACACTGAAGCTTTCTTT	CASNEGGTLNTEAFF
TRBD1	TRBV2	TRBJ1-4	.	TGTGCCAGCAGTGAAGGAGGGACAGGGGGAGGGGAAAAACTGTTTTTT	CASSEGGTGGGEKLFF
.	TRBV29-1	TRBJ1-3	.	TGCAGCGCCGCACGTAGCTCTGGAAACACCATATATTTT	CSAARSSGNTIYF